A selection of T cell receptor beta chains follows, all from one sample in a study of blood T cell repertoires in COVID-19. Profiling relied on immunoSEQ multiplex PCR, and the TCRdb table lists in-frame clones only, not all of them. The sample has about 220,000 clones, 80% to 90% seen once; the top ten hold 3% to 3.5%. Sequenced input: PBMCs or T cells enriched from blood (not recorded which). The receptors derive from a woman younger than 35 in a cohort exposed to, infected with or recovered from COVID-19 (not recorded which). CDR3s include the opening cysteine and the closing phenylalanine or tryptophan. A D gene is named only where the DNA matches it firmly. Clone size is stated in some rows and not others, as once, few, many or a class when expanded.

d_call	v_call	clone_size	j_call	cdr3_aa	cdr3_nt
TRBD1	TRBV7-9	-	TRBJ1-1	CASSPFLDRGDTEAFF	TGTGCCAGCAGCCCCTTTTTAGACAGGGGGGACACTGAAGCTTTCTTT
TRBD2	TRBV15	-	TRBJ2-6	CATSTQRREGRDRAGANVLTF	TGTGCCACCAGCACCCAGCGGCGGGAGGGCCGCGATCGCGCTGGGGCCAACGTCCTGACTTTC
TRBD2	TRBV3-1/TRBV3-2	-	TRBJ2-3	CASTRRGSVDTQYF	TGTGCCAGCACCCGCCGCGGGAGTGTAGATACGCAGTATTTT
TRBD1	TRBV5-4	once	TRBJ2-5	CASSLEKTGGMETQYF	TGTGCCAGCAGCTTGGAGAAAACAGGGGGCATGGAGACCCAGTACTTC
-	TRBV3-1/TRBV3-2	-	TRBJ2-3	CASSQEGLYTQYF	TGTGCCAGCAGCCAAGAGGGGCTATATACGCAGTATTTT
-	TRBV6-5	-	TRBJ1-2	CASIPRGWSNYGYTF	TGTGCCAGCATCCCCAGGGGTTGGTCTAACTATGGCTACACCTTC
TRBD1	TRBV2	-	TRBJ1-6	CASVAPGDSYNSPLHF	TGTGCCAGCGTAGCGCCGGGGGACAGTTATAATTCACCCCTCCACTTT
-	TRBV5-5	-	TRBJ1-5	CASSLVEGRNQPQHF	TGTGCCAGCAGCTTGGTTGAGGGCCGCAATCAGCCCCAGCATTTT
-	TRBV7-7	-	TRBJ2-3	CASSPGPSSKGNTQYF	TGTGCCAGCAGCCCAGGCCCCAGTTCGAAGGGGAATACGCAGTATTTT
TRBD1	TRBV4-1	-	TRBJ2-1	CASRAGQGYDHNEQFF	TGCGCCAGCAGAGCTGGACAGGGGTACGACCACAATGAGCAGTTCTTC
-	TRBV10-2	-	TRBJ1-6	CASTVFGDNSPLHF	TGCGCCAGCACTGTCTTCGGGGATAATTCACCCCTCCACTTT
TRBD1	TRBV10-2	-	TRBJ2-4	CASSPRDRSVSAKNIQYF	TGCGCCAGCAGTCCCCGGGACAGGTCCGTATCAGCCAAAAACATTCAGTACTTC
TRBD1	TRBV4-1	-	TRBJ1-2	CASSQDRLTGETSNYGYTF	TGCGCCAGCAGCCAAGACCGCTTGACAGGGGAAACCTCAAACTATGGCTACACCTTC
-	TRBV28	-	TRBJ1-1	CASSFEVGLSNTEAFF	TGTGCCAGCAGTTTTGAGGTGGGGCTGTCGAACACTGAAGCTTTCTTT
-	TRBV19	-	TRBJ1-1	CASSRQKAFF	TGTGCCAGTAGTAGACAGAAAGCTTTCTTT
-	TRBV13	few	TRBJ1-2	CASSPQGNYGYTF	TGTGCCAGCAGCCCCCAGGGGAACTATGGCTACACCTTC
-	TRBV12-5	-	TRBJ1-4	CASGLAEVGKLFF	TGTGCTAGTGGTTTGGCCGAGGTAGGAAAACTGTTTTTT
TRBD2	TRBV6-5	-	TRBJ2-3	CASTSGRAGADTQYF	TGTGCCAGTACTAGCGGGAGGGCCGGAGCAGATACGCAGTATTTT
-	TRBV12-2	-	TRBJ1-1	CASRFGGSEAFF	TGTGCAAGTCGCTTTGGGGGCTCTGAAGCTTTCTTT
-	TRBV28	-	TRBJ1-4	CASSLSGELGTNEKLFF	TGTGCCAGCAGTTTATCCGGGGAATTAGGTACTAATGAAAAACTGTTTTTT
TRBD1	TRBV27	once	TRBJ2-6	CASSFEQGVGANVLTF	TGTGCCAGCAGTTTTGAACAGGGGGTTGGGGCCAACGTCCTGACTTTC
TRBD1	TRBV30	-	TRBJ2-3	CAWSIEGQGTDTQYF	TGTGCCTGGAGTATTGAGGGACAGGGTACAGATACGCAGTATTTT
-	TRBV7-9	-	TRBJ2-7	CASSLAGVDEQYF	TGTGCCAGCAGCTTAGCAGGGGTCGACGAGCAGTACTTC
TRBD2	TRBV11-3	once	TRBJ2-5	CASSPSGTSGRAGETQYF	TGTGCCAGCAGCCCATCCGGGACTAGCGGGAGGGCAGGGGAGACCCAGTACTTC
-	TRBV7-2	few	TRBJ1-1	CASSTWANTEAFF	TGTGCCAGCAGTACCTGGGCGAACACTGAAGCTTTCTTT
-	TRBV11-3	once	TRBJ1-2	CASSPYGYTF	TGTGCCAGCAGCCCTTATGGCTACACCTTC
-	TRBV6-5	-	TRBJ1-5	CASSSWRNQPQHF	TGTGCCAGCAGTTCATGGAGGAATCAGCCCCAGCATTTT
-	TRBV27	-	TRBJ2-3	CASSFAGPGTQYF	TGTGCCAGCAGTTTTGCGGGTCCGGGTACGCAGTATTTT
-	TRBV29-1	-	TRBJ1-1	CSSRGVGAPVNTEAFF	TGCAGCTCTCGGGGGGTCGGGGCCCCCGTGAACACTGAAGCTTTCTTT
TRBD1	TRBV5-8	-	TRBJ1-2	CASSLASGDRESGYTF	TGTGCCAGCAGCTTGGCGAGTGGGGACAGGGAAAGTGGCTACACCTTC
TRBD2	TRBV3-1/TRBV3-2	-	TRBJ2-1	CASSQDSGGFNEQFF	TGTGCCAGCAGCCAAGACAGCGGGGGTTTCAATGAGCAGTTCTTC
-	TRBV4-1	-	TRBJ2-1	CASSLAGSHEQFF	TGCGCCAGCAGCCTTGCGGGATCGCATGAGCAGTTCTTC
-	TRBV30	once	TRBJ2-2	CAWGRLPTGELFF	TGTGCCTGGGGGAGATTACCCACCGGGGAGCTGTTTTTT